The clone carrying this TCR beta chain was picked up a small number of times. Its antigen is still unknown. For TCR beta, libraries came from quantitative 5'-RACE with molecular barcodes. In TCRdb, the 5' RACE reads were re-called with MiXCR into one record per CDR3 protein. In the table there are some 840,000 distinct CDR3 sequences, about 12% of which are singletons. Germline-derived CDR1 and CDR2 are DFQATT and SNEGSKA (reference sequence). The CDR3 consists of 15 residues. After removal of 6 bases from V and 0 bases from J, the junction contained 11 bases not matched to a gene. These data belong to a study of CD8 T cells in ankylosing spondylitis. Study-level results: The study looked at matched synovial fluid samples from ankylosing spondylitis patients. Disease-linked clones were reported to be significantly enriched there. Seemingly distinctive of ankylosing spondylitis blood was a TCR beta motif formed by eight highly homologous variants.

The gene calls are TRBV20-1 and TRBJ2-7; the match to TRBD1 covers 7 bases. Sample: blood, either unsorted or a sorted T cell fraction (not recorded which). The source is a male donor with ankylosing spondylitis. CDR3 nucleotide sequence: TGCAGTGCCGGCCCTTTACAGGGGTTCTCCTACGAGCAGTACTTC. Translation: CSAGPLQGFSYEQYF.